The clone carrying this T cell receptor beta chain was counted ten times or more. As yet, its antigen is unknown. The sample belongs to a study of identical twins. Study-wide points: Twins' excess sharing was less marked for out-of-frame beta sequences. Cord blood beta clonotypes present at high abundance carried fewer insertions; no such pattern appeared in memory repertoires.

Healthy Caucasians alone served as donors. A universal primer site was created by template switching, with the cDNA bearing unique molecular identifiers. TCRdb re-analysed the 5' RACE reads in MiXCR, keeping a single row per CDR3 protein. The table shows fewer than 250,000 distinct CDR3 sequences, with approximately 9% occurring only once. Per the germline V gene, CDR1 is SGHRS and CDR2 is YFSETQ. The CDR3 is 14 amino acids. The V end lost 4 bases, the J end lost 4 bases, and 11 bases lay between the germline ends. Material for sequencing was memory (CD45RO+) T cells sorted from blood. The chain links TRBV5-1 to TRBJ2-2, with a weak D call TRBD1 (6 bases). The source is a woman aged 18-30 years in good health. This CDR3 reads CASSQDRSTGELFF. The CDR3 region has the DNA TGCGCCAGCAGCCAGGACAGAAGCACCGGGGAGCTGTTTTTT.